This note documents a single T cell receptor (beta chain) sequence. The data originate from a study of control samples from healthy donors and cancer patients. Sequencing used immunoSEQ multiplex PCR; TCRdb keeps in-frame clones, though not all of them. In the table there are roughly 88,000 clones, approximately 90% of which are singletons. The sample comprised blood. This TCR was recovered from a woman aged 30 to 39 in good health.

The CDR3 loop is CASSSPGNTQYF. DNA of the CDR3: TGTGCCAGCAGTTCACCGGGCAATACGCAGTATTTT. The chain has TRBV5-4 and TRBJ2-3; D is undetermined. With 5 bases removed from V and 7 bases from J, the gap between germline ends came to 11 bases. Germline CDR1 is SGHNT and CDR2 is YYREEE (reference sequence). CDR3 length: 12 amino acids.